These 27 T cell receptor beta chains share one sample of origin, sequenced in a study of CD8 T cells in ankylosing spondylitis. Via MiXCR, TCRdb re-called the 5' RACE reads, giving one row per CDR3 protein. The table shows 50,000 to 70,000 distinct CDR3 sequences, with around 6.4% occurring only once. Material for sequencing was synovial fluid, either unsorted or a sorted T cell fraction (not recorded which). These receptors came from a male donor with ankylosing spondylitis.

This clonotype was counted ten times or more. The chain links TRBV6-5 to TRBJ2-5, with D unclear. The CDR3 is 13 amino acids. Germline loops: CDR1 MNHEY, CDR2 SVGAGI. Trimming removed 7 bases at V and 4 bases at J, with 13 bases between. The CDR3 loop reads CASNVTPRETQYF. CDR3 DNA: TGTGCCAGCAATGTTACTCCCAGAGAGACCCAGTACTTC.

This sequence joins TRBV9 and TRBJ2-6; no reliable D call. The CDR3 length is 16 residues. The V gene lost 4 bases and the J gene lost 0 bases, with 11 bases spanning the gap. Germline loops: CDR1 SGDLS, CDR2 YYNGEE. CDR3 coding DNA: TGTGCCAGCAGCCCCAGTGGTTTCTCTGGGGCCAACGTCCTGACTTTC. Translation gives CASSPSGFSGANVLTF.

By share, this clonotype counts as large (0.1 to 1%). The CDR3: CASSKGASSLVFQYF. In DNA form, the CDR3 reads TGTGCCAGCAGTAAGGGGGCTAGCAGTCTCGTTTTCCAGTACTTC. This sequence joins TRBV2 and TRBJ2-5; 7 nucleotides line up with TRBD1. Unmatched junction bases numbered 16, after V lost 5 bases and J lost 10 bases. CDR3 length: 15 amino acids. Per germline, CDR1 SNHLY and CDR2 FYNNEI.

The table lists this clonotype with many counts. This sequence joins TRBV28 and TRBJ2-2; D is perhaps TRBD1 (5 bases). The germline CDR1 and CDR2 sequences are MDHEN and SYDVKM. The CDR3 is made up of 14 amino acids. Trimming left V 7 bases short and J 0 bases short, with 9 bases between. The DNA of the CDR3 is TGTGCCAGCAAAAGGGGTACGAACACCGGGGAGCTGTTTTTT. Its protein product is CASKRGTNTGELFF.

CDR3 sequence (DNA): TGTGCCAGCAGCACCCGGCGGGAATTTGGGGCCAACGTCCTGACTTTC. Encoded protein: CASSTRREFGANVLTF. The J gene is TRBJ2-6, the V gene TRBV5-5; possible D gene TRBD2, 6 bases. V dropped 4 bases and J dropped 3 bases, with 14 bases sitting between them. Germline V gene data show CDR1 as SGHKS and CDR2 as YYEKEE (reference sequence). The CDR3 totals 16 residues. The entire variable domain, with the rest obtained from reference TRBV5-5 and TRBJ2-6, is as follows: DAGVTQSPTHLIKTRGQQVTLRCSPISGHKSVSWYQQVLGQGPQFIFQYYEKEERGRGNFPDRFSARQFPNYSSELNVNALLLGDSALYLCASSTRREFGANVLTFGAGSRLTVL.

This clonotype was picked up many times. CDR3 nucleotide sequence: TGTGCCAGCAGATCTACCCCAGGGGGCCGCACCGGGGAGCTGTTTTTT. It is translated as CASRSTPGGRTGELFF. This chain links TRBV28 with TRBJ2-2, with 8 nucleotides matching TRBD1. In germline, CDR1 is MDHEN, CDR2 SYDVKM. The CDR3 sequence is 16 residues long. V shed 6 bases and J 4 bases; nucleotides not matched to a gene: 10. Full variable domain (rest looked up from reference TRBV28 and TRBJ2-2): DVKVTQSSRYLVKRTGEKVFLECVQDMDHENMFWYRQDPGLGLRLIYFSYDVKMKEKGDIPEGYSVSREKKERFSLILESASTNQTSMYLCASRSTPGGRTGELFFGEGSRLTVL.

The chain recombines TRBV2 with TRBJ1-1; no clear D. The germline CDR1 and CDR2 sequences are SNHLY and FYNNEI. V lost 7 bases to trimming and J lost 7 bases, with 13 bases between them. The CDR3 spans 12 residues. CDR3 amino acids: CASKSGYVEAFF. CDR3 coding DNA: TGTGCCAGCAAGTCGGGGTACGTTGAAGCTTTCTTT.

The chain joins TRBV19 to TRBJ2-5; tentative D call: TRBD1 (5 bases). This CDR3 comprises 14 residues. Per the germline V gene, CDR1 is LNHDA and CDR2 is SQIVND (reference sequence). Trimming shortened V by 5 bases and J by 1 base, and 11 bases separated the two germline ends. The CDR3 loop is CASSQGVIQETQYF. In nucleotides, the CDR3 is TGTGCCAGTAGTCAAGGGGTGATCCAAGAGACCCAGTACTTC. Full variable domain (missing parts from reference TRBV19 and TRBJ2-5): DGGITQSPKYLFRKEGQNVTLSCEQNLNHDAMYWYRQDPGQGLRLIYYSQIVNDFQKGDIAEGYSVSREKKESFPLTVTSAQKNPTAFYLCASSQGVIQETQYFGPGTRLLVL.

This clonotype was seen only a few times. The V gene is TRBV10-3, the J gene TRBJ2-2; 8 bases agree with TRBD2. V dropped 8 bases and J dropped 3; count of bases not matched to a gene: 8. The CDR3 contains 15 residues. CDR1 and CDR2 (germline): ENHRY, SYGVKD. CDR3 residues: CAIHGREAHTGELFF. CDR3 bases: TGTGCCATCCATGGGCGGGAGGCCCACACCGGGGAGCTGTTTTTT.

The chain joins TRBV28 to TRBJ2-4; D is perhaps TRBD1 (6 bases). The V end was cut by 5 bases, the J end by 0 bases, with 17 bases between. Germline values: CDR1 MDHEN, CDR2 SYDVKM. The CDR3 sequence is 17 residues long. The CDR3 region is CASSLPRQVVAKNIQYF. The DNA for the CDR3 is TGTGCCAGCAGTCTTCCCCGACAGGTTGTAGCCAAAAACATTCAGTACTTC.

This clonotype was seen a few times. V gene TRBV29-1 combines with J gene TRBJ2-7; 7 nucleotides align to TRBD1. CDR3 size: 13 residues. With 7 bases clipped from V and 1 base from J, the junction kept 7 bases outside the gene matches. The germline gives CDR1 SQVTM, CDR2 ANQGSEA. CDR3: CSAGRDSSYEQYF. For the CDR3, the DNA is TGCAGCGCCGGCCGGGACAGTTCCTACGAGCAGTACTTC.

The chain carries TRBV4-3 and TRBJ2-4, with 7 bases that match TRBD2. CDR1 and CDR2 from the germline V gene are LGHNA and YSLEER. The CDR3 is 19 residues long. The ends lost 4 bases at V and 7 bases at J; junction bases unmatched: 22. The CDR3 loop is CASSRSGASAAGPANIQYF. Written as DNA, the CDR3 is TGCGCCAGCAGCCGAAGTGGGGCTTCAGCAGCGGGACCGGCGAACATTCAGTACTTC.

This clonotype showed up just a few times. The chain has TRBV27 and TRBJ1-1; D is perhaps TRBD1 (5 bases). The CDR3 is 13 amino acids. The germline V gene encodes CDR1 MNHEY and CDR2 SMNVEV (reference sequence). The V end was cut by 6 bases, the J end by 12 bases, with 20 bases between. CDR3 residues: CASSSTAAGETFF. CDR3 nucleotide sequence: TGTGCCAGCAGCTCGACAGCAGCCGGGGAAACTTTCTTT.

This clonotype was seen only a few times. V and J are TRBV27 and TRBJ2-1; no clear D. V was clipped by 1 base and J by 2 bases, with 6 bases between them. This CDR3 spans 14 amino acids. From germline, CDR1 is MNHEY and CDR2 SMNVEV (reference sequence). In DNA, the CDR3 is TGTGCCAGCAGTTTATGGGGTCCCTACAATGAGCAGTTCTTC. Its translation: CASSLWGPYNEQFF.

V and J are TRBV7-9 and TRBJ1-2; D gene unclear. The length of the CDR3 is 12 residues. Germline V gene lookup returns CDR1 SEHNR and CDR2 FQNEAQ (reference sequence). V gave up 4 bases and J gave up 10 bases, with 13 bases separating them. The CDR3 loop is CASSSGGPAYTF. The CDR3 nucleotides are TGTGCCAGCAGCTCGGGAGGGCCAGCCTACACCTTC. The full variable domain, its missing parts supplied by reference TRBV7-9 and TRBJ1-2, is DTGVSQNPRHKITKRGQNVTFRCDPISEHNRLYWYRQTLGQGPEFLTYFQNEAQLEKSRLLSDRFSAERPKGSFSTLEIQRTEQGDSAMYLCASSSGGPAYTFGSGTRLTVV.

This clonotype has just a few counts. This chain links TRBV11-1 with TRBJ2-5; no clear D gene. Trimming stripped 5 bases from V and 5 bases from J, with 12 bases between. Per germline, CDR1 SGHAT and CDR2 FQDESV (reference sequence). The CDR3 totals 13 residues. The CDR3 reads CASSPGPLETQYF. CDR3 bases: TGTGCCAGCAGCCCTGGACCATTGGAGACCCAGTACTTC.

CDR3 in amino acids: CASSSRLAAGELFF. The CDR3 DNA reads TGTGCCAGTAGTTCCCGACTAGCGGCCGGGGAGCTGTTTTTT. This sequence joins TRBV19 and TRBJ2-2, with 9 bases aligning to TRBD2. Germline CDR1 LNHDA, CDR2 SQIVND (reference sequence). Trimming took 5 bases from V and 6 from J; bases not matched to a gene: 4. This CDR3 region has 14 residues.

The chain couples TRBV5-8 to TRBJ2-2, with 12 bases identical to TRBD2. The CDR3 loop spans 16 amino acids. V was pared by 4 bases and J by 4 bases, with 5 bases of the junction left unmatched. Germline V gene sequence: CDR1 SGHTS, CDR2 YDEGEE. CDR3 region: CASSPGLAGITGELFF. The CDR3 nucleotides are TGTGCCAGCAGCCCGGGACTAGCGGGTATCACCGGGGAGCTGTTTTTT. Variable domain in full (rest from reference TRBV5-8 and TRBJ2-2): EAGVTQSPTHLIKTRGQQATLRCSPISGHTSVYWYQQALGLGLQFLLWYDEGEERNRGNFPPRFSGRQFPNYSSELNVNALELEDSALYLCASSPGLAGITGELFFGEGSRLTVL.

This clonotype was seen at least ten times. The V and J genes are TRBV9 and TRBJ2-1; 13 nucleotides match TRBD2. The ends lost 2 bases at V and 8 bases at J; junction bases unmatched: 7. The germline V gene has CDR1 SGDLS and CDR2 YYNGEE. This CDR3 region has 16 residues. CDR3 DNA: TGTGCCAGCAGCGTCCTGGGACTAGCGGGACTCGATGAGCAGTTCTTC. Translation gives CASSVLGLAGLDEQFF. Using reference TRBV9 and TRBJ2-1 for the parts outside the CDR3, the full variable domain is DSGVTQTPKHLITATGQRVTLRCSPRSGDLSVYWYQQSLDQGLQFLIQYYNGEERAKGNILERFSAQQFPDLHSELNLSSLELGDSALYFCASSVLGLAGLDEQFFGPGTRLTVL.

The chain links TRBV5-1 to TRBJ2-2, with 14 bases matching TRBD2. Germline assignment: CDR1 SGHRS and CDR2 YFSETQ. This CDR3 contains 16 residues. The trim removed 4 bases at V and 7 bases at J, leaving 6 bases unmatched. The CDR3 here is CASSQTSGRAGGELFF. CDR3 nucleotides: TGCGCCAGCAGCCAGACTAGCGGGAGGGCTGGCGGGGAGCTGTTTTTT. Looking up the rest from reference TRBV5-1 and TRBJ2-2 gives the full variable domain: KAGVTQTPRYLIKTRGQQVTLSCSPISGHRSVSWYQQTPGQGLQFLFEYFSETQRNKGNFPGRFSGRQFSNSRSEMNVSTLELGDSALYLCASSQTSGRAGGELFFGEGSRLTVL.

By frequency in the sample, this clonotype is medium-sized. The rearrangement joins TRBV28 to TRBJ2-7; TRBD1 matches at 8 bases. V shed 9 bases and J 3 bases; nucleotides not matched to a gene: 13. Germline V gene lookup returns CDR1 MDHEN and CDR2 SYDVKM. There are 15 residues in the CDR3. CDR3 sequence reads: CASTRPGTGDYEQYF. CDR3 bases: TGTGCCAGTACTCGTCCGGGGACAGGCGACTACGAGCAGTACTTC.

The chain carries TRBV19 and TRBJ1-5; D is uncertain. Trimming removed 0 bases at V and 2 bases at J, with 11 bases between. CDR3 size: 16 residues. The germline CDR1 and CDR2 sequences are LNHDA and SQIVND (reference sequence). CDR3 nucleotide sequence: TGTGCCAGTAGTATAGATGGGGTTAGTGGCAATCAGCCCCAGCATTTT. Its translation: CASSIDGVSGNQPQHF.

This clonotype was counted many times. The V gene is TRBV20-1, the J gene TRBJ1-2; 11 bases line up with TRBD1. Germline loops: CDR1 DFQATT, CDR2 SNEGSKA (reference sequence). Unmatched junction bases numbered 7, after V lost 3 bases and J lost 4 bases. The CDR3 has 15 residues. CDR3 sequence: CSARLRTGGFYGYTF. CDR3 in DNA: TGCAGTGCTAGGCTTCGGACAGGGGGCTTCTATGGCTACACCTTC.

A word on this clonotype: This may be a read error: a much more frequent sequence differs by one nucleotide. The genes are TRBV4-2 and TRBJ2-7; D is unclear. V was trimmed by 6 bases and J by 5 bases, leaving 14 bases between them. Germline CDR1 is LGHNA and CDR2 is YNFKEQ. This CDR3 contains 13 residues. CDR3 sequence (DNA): TGTGCCAGCAGGCAAACGGAAGGTGACGAGCAGTACTTC. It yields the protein CASRQTEGDEQYF.

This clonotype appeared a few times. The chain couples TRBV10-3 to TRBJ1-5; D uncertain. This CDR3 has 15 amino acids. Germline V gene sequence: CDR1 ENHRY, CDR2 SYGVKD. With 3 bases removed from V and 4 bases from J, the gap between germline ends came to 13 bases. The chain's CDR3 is CAISEGSGRNQPQHF. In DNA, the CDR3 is TGTGCCATCAGTGAAGGTTCGGGCAGGAATCAGCCCCAGCATTTT.

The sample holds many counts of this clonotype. The CDR3 spells CSARVWISGANVLTF. CDR3 nucleotides: TGCAGTGCTAGAGTTTGGATTTCTGGGGCCAACGTCCTGACTTTC. This chain connects TRBV20-1 to TRBJ2-6; D gene unclear. This CDR3 is 15 amino acids long. Trimming pared 1 base from V and 1 base from J, leaving 8 bases between. Germline assignment: CDR1 DFQATT and CDR2 SNEGSKA (reference sequence).

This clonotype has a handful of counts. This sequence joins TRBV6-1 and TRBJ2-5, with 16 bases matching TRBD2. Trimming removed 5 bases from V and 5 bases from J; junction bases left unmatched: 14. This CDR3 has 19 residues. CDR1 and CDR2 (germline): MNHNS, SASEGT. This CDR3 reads CASSTGTSGRAPGRETQYF. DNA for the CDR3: TGTGCCAGCAGTACCGGGACTAGCGGGAGGGCACCCGGGCGGGAGACCCAGTACTTC.